The clone carrying this T cell receptor (beta chain) was seen a handful of times. Germline CDR1 and CDR2: MGHRA and YSYEKL. The CDR3 runs 14 residues. The junction had 0 bases not matched to a gene; V was cut back by 4 bases and J by 2 bases. This sample was taken from a study of blood T cell repertoires in COVID-19. Study-level information: Specimens from acute and convalescent COVID-19 originated in the United States, Italy and Spain. T cells, B-cell-depleted T cells, or PBMCs provided the cDNA or gDNA that served as material.

The authors' processing: Amplification with reference gene primers provided the estimates of nucleated cell counts. Method: immunoSEQ multiplex PCR; TCRdb's copy keeps in-frame clones and lacks some. V, J and clone size reflect that table, while D and trimming were determined from the DNA. The sample records fewer than 200,000 clones, around two thirds being singletons. The receptor was isolated from a woman aged 80 or over with acute or convalescent COVID-19. The chain links TRBV4-1 to TRBJ1-5, with 9 positions matching TRBD1. Sequenced: peripheral blood. The CDR3 is CASSRTGGNQPQHF. CDR3 bases: TGCGCCAGCAGCCGGACAGGGGGCAATCAGCCCCAGCATTTT.